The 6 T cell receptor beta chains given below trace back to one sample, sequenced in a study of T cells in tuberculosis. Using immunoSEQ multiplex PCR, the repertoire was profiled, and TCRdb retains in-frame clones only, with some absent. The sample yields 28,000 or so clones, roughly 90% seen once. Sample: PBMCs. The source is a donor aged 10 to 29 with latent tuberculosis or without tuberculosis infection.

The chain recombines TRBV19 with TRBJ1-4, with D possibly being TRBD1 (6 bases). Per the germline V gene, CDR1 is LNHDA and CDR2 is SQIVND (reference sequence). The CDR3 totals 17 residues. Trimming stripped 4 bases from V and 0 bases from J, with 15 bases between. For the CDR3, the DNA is TGTGCCAGTAGTACTTACAGGGCCCCCACAACTAATGAAAAACTGTTTTTT. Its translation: CASSTYRAPTTNEKLFF.

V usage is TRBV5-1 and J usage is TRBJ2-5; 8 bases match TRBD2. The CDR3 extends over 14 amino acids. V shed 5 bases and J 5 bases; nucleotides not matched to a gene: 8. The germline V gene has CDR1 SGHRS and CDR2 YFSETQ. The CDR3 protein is CASRLTGGAETQYF. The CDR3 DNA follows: TGCGCCAGCAGATTAACGGGGGGGGCGGAGACCCAGTACTTC.

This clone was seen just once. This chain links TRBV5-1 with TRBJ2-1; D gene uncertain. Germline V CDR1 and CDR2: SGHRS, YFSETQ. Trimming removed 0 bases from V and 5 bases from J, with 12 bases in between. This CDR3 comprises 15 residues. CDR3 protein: CASSLEHLSNNEQFF. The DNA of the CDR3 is TGCGCCAGCAGCTTGGAACATCTTTCGAACAATGAGCAGTTCTTC.

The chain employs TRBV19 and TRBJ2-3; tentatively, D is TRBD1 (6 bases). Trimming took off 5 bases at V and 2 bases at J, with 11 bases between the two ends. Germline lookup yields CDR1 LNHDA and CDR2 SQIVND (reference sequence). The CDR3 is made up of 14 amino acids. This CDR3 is CASSQTGNTDTQYF. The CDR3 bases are TGTGCCAGTAGTCAGACAGGAAACACAGATACGCAGTATTTT.

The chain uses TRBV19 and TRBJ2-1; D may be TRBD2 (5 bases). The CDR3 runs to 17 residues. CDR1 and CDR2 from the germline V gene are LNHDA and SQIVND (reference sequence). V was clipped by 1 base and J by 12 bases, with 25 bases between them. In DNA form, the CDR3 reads TGTGCCAGTAGTATAGGCGGCGGGCAAGCGCCCCGTAAAGGGCAGTTCTTC. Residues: CASSIGGGQAPRKGQFF.

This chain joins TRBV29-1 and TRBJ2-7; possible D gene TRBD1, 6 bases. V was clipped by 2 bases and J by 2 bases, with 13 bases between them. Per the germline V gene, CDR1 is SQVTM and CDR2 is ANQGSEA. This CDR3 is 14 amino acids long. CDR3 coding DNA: TGCAGCGTTGAATGGCCAGGGGTCCCCTACGAGCAGTACTTC. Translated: CSVEWPGVPYEQYF.